The present TCR beta chain was sequenced within a study of cytomegalovirus exposure and HLA in healthy donors. Study-wide findings and caveats: A link between a missense DCLRE1C variant and TCR beta V- and J-gene trimming emerged from a later analysis. Reported performance of the classifier showed diagnosis of cytomegalovirus status with high specificity and sensitivity. Immune exposure data for these donors was limited to CMV serostatus.

Researchers ran the PCR with 60 Vbeta and 13 Jbeta primers. TCRdb's copy holds only in-frame clones and misses some; the assay was immunoSEQ multiplex PCR. The sample comprises roughly 220,000 clones, 82% of which are singletons, and about 2.6% rests with the top ten. A word on this clone: Antigen unknown.

The germline V gene encodes CDR1 SGHAT and CDR2 FQNNGV. There are 17 residues in the CDR3. After removal of 5 bases from V and 3 bases from J, the junction contained 14 bases not matched to a gene. The sample consisted of PBMCs. This chain links TRBV11-2 with TRBJ1-1; 8 nucleotides align to TRBD1. This receptor was identified in a woman aged 40 to 55 in good health and CMV-seronegative. CDR3 in amino acids: CASSPFLSGGEYTEAFF. The CDR3 DNA is TGTGCCAGCAGCCCGTTTTTGTCAGGGGGCGAATACACTGAAGCTTTCTTT.